The 25 T cell receptor beta chains given below trace back to one sample, sequenced in a study of cytomegalovirus exposure and HLA in healthy donors. With 60 Vbeta and 13 Jbeta primers, the PCR was carried out. Generated by immunoSEQ multiplex PCR, the TCRdb table keeps only in-frame clones and is missing some. The data contain 120,000 to 150,000 clones, over 70% of them singletons. Material: PBMCs. The receptors shown here come from a man aged 40-49 years in good health and CMV-seropositive.

This chain uses TRBV7-9 with TRBJ2-2; 7 bases are a match to TRBD2. Unmatched junction bases numbered 3, after V lost 4 bases and J lost 4 bases. This CDR3 has 14 residues. Germline V gene data show CDR1 as SEHNR and CDR2 as FQNEAQ (reference sequence). As DNA, the CDR3 is TGTGCCAGCAGCTCGCTAGCGGTCACCGGGGAGCTGTTTTTT. It is translated as CASSSLAVTGELFF.

This clone was counted a single time. The rearrangement links TRBV2 to TRBJ2-5, with 9 positions matching TRBD1. The DNA matches TRBJ2-7 better at its end, which makes the J call doubtful. The V gene's germline CDR1 is SNHLY and CDR2 FYNNEI. The CDR3 totals 14 residues. The CDR3 loop is CASSVRDRVGEQYF. CDR3 coding DNA: TGTGCCAGCAGTGTGAGGGACAGGGTTGGCGAGCAGTACTTC.

The chain combines TRBV4-2 with TRBJ2-7, with 8 nucleotides matching TRBD2. The J segment lost 1 base and the V segment lost 0 bases, leaving 11 bases of the junction unmatched. This CDR3 comprises 18 residues. Germline CDR1 reads LGHNA; CDR2 reads YNFKEQ. CDR3 DNA sequence: TGTGCCAGCAGCCAAGACCTACCCGGACTAGCAAGTTCCTACGAGCAGTACTTC. This gives the protein CASSQDLPGLASSYEQYF.

The chain recombines TRBV28 with TRBJ1-4; 10 positions agree with TRBD1. CDR1 and CDR2 (germline): MDHEN, SYDVKM. The CDR3 totals 16 residues. The J segment lost 8 bases and the V segment lost 6 bases, leaving 12 bases of the junction unmatched. CDR3 in amino acids: CASSLPTGGGGEKLFF. In DNA form, the CDR3 reads TGTGCCAGCAGCTTACCGACAGGGGGCGGTGGGGAAAAACTGTTTTTT.

The gene calls are TRBV19 and TRBJ2-7; 14 bases fit TRBD2. V was clipped by 6 bases and J by 3 bases; unmatched bases: 4. In germline, CDR1 is LNHDA, CDR2 SQIVND (reference sequence). CDR3 length: 15 residues. CDR3 nucleotides: TGTGCCAGTAGCGAGGGACTAGCGGGAGTCTACGAGCAGTACTTC. It encodes CASSEGLAGVYEQYF.

This chain links TRBV12-2 with TRBJ2-1; the table's D call of TRBD2 was not tested on the DNA. TRBV12-2 has pseudogene status. CDR3 length equals 15 residues. The CDR3 is CASRGWEIACPTQFF. Written as DNA, the CDR3 is TGTGCAAGTCGTGGTTGGGAGATAGCGTGCCCCACCCAGTTCTTC.

This chain uses TRBV5-4 with TRBJ2-3; the D gene is possibly TRBD2 (5 bases). The CDR3 contains 16 residues. Germline assignment: CDR1 SGHNT and CDR2 YYREEE (reference sequence). Trimming pared 0 bases from V and 2 bases from J, leaving 13 bases between. The CDR3 nucleotides are TGTGCCAGCAGCTTGGGGATAGCGAGTCCCACAGATACGCAGTATTTT. As protein: CASSLGIASPTDTQYF.

The V call is TRBV19, the J call TRBJ2-7, with TRBD1 identical over 7 bases. This CDR3 is 14 amino acids long. Losses at the gene ends were 3 bases for V and 3 bases for J; bases not matched to a gene: 5. Looked up from germline, CDR1 is LNHDA and CDR2 is SQIVND (reference sequence). The CDR3 spells CASSISPGGYEQYF. The DNA for the CDR3 is TGTGCCAGTAGTATCTCGCCAGGGGGCTACGAGCAGTACTTC.

This chain links TRBV12-5 with TRBJ1-1, with D maybe TRBD1 (5 bases). Germline-derived CDR1 and CDR2 are LGHNT and FRNRAP. V lost 3 bases to trimming and J lost 5 bases, with 22 bases between them. The CDR3 is 17 residues long. Here the CDR3 reads CASGLEVGTPGGTEAFF. The CDR3, as DNA: TGTGCTAGTGGTTTAGAAGTCGGGACCCCCGGGGGGACTGAAGCTTTCTTT.

The V call is TRBV10-3, the J call TRBJ2-7, with 10 bases that match TRBD2. The junction had 8 bases not matched to a gene; V was cut back by 10 bases and J by 5 bases. Germline V gene sequence: CDR1 ENHRY, CDR2 SYGVKD. The CDR3 consists of 13 residues. CDR3 DNA sequence: TGTGCCACCCAGCGGCTAGCGGGAGACGAGCAGTACTTC. Translation gives CATQRLAGDEQYF.

The V call is TRBV7-9, the J call TRBJ2-7; weak D call: TRBD2 (6 bases). The CDR3 consists of 12 residues. Trimming took off 7 bases at V and 2 bases at J, with 9 bases between the two ends. Germline assignment: CDR1 SEHNR and CDR2 FQNEAQ (reference sequence). Written as DNA, the CDR3 is TGTGCCAGCATGACTAGGACCTACGAGCAGTACTTC. This gives the protein CASMTRTYEQYF.

In the case of this clone: Other DNA variants within this sample encode the same CDR3. The chain joins TRBV19 to TRBJ1-5; D unclear. CDR3 length equals 12 residues. V lost 3 bases and J lost 7, with 7 bases in between. CDR1 and CDR2 (germline): LNHDA, SQIVND (reference sequence). CDR3 in amino acids: CASSIGGQPQHF. The CDR3, as DNA: TGTGCCAGTAGTATTGGAGGACAGCCCCAGCATTTT. The full variable domain, with the rest looked up from reference TRBV19 and TRBJ1-5, is DGGITQSPKYLFRKEGQNVTLSCEQNLNHDAMYWYRQDPGQGLRLIYYSQIVNDFQKGDIAEGYSVSREKKESFPLTVTSAQKNPTAFYLCASSIGGQPQHFGDGTRLSIL.

J is TRBJ2-7 and V is TRBV7-2; 13 bases are a match to TRBD2. The CDR3 extends over 16 amino acids. Germline loops: CDR1 SGHTA, CDR2 FQGNSA. V trimming: 4 bases; J trimming: 7 bases; junction bases outside the gene matches: 10. CDR3 sequence: CASSSGLAGAIGEQYF. DNA of the CDR3: TGTGCCAGCAGCTCCGGACTAGCGGGGGCGATCGGAGAGCAGTACTTC.

The V and J genes are TRBV30 and TRBJ2-3; 14 bases are shared with TRBD2. The CDR3 totals 19 residues. The V gene's germline CDR1 is GTSNPN and CDR2 SVGIG (reference sequence). The J segment lost 0 bases and the V segment lost 1 base, leaving 9 bases of the junction unmatched. This CDR3 reads CAWSGGTSGRPISTDTQYF. The CDR3 DNA is TGTGCCTGGAGTGGTGGGACTAGCGGGAGACCTATCAGCACAGATACGCAGTATTTT.

About this clone itself: The same CDR3 is also encoded by other DNA sequences in this sample. The chain employs TRBV5-1 and TRBJ2-7; D not certain. CDR1 and CDR2 from the germline V gene are SGHRS and YFSETQ. The CDR3 has 12 residues. V lost 1 base and J 1 base, leaving 3 bases between the germline ends. The CDR3 region has the DNA TGCGCCAGCAGCTTGTCGTCCTACGAGCAGTACTTC. Amino acid sequence: CASSLSSYEQYF.

The rearrangement uses TRBV7-2 and TRBJ2-7, with TRBD2 matching 8 bases. Germline CDR1 and CDR2: SGHTA and FQGNSA. The CDR3 has 14 amino acids. V was clipped by 1 base and J by 2 bases; unmatched bases: 1. The CDR3, as DNA: TGTGCCAGCAGCTTAGACGGGAGGGCCTACGAGCAGTACTTC. Translating it yields CASSLDGRAYEQYF. Full variable domain (outside the CDR3, taken from reference TRBV7-2 and TRBJ2-7): GAGVSQSPSNKVTEKGKDVELRCDPISGHTALYWYRQSLGQGLEFLIYFQGNSAPDKSGLPSDRFSAERTGGSVSTLTIQRTQQEDSAVYLCASSLDGRAYEQYFGPGTRLTVT.

This clone was detected a few times. The rearrangement joins TRBV27 to TRBJ1-5; 7 bases map to TRBD1. The germline gives CDR1 MNHEY, CDR2 SMNVEV (reference sequence). The CDR3 spans 14 residues. V shed 5 bases, J shed 6 bases, and the junction held 7 bases outside the gene matches. The CDR3 reads CASSVQGTSQPQHF. CDR3 DNA: TGTGCCAGCAGTGTACAGGGGACTAGTCAGCCCCAGCATTTT.

This clone was observed once. The chain couples TRBV27 to TRBJ1-6; 9 positions match TRBD1. Germline CDR1 reads MNHEY; CDR2 reads SMNVEV (reference sequence). V trimming: 3 bases; J trimming: 8 bases; junction bases outside the gene matches: 14. This CDR3 is built from 18 residues. The CDR3 DNA is TGTGCCAGCAGTTTGCGATCCCGGACAGGGGATTTTGATTCACCCCTCCACTTT. It is translated as CASSLRSRTGDFDSPLHF.

This chain connects TRBV19 to TRBJ1-5; D remains ambiguous. Germline CDR1 LNHDA, CDR2 SQIVND (reference sequence). This CDR3 comprises 12 residues. V gave up 6 bases and J gave up 3 bases, with 6 bases separating them. The CDR3 DNA reads as TGTGCCAGTAGGGAGAACAATCAGCCCCAGCATTTT. This encodes CASRENNQPQHF.

The chain combines TRBV19 with TRBJ2-1, with D maybe TRBD2 (5 bases). This CDR3 contains 14 residues. Germline CDR1 is LNHDA and CDR2 is SQIVND (reference sequence). V was cut by 6 bases and J by 0 bases, with 9 bases left in between. CDR3 region: CASRTGSSYNEQFF. The CDR3 nucleotides are TGTGCCAGTAGAACGGGGAGCTCCTACAATGAGCAGTTCTTC.

This chain uses TRBV2 with TRBJ2-7; 7 bases are shared with TRBD1. V gave up 4 bases and J gave up 2 bases; unmatched junction bases: 2. The CDR3 length is 13 residues. From germline, CDR1 is SNHLY and CDR2 FYNNEI. The CDR3 DNA sequence: TGTGCCAGCAGTGTAGACAGGGCCTACGAGCAGTACTTC. Amino acid sequence: CASSVDRAYEQYF.

This chain links TRBV7-9 with TRBJ1-5; D gene unclear. Per germline, CDR1 SEHNR and CDR2 FQNEAQ (reference sequence). Trimming removed 6 bases at V and 4 bases at J, with 7 bases between. This CDR3 has 12 residues. The CDR3 sequence: CASSHNNQPQHF. The CDR3 DNA reads TGTGCCAGCAGTCACAATAATCAGCCCCAGCATTTT.

This clone appeared a single time. The DNA of the CDR3 is TGTGCCAGCAGCCCAACTCGACTAGCGGGGATGGAGACCCAGTACTTC. Encoded protein: CASSPTRLAGMETQYF. V and J are TRBV7-2 and TRBJ2-5, with TRBD2 identical over 11 bases. The CDR3 loop spans 16 amino acids. J gave up 5 bases and V 5 bases, and 10 bases lay outside the gene matches. Germline values: CDR1 SGHTA, CDR2 FQGNSA.

The rearrangement joins TRBV2 to TRBJ2-1; 10 bases are shared with TRBD2. Losses at the gene ends were 4 bases for V and 3 bases for J; bases not matched to a gene: 9. The CDR3 has 17 amino acids. Germline lookup yields CDR1 SNHLY and CDR2 FYNNEI. Here the CDR3 DNA reads TGTGCCAGCAGTGGGCACGTTGGGACTAGCGACTACAATGAGCAGTTCTTC. The encoded protein is CASSGHVGTSDYNEQFF.

In its sample, this clone was seen a few times. CDR3 nucleotides: TGCGCCAGCAGCGGGGCGGCGGGGGGTATCGACGAGCAGTACTTC. It yields the protein CASSGAAGGIDEQYF. The chain recombines TRBV4-1 with TRBJ2-5; 8 bases map to TRBD2. The end of the DNA is better explained by TRBJ2-7, so the J call may be wrong. The CDR3 consists of 15 residues. Per the germline V gene, CDR1 is MGHRA and CDR2 is YSYEKL.